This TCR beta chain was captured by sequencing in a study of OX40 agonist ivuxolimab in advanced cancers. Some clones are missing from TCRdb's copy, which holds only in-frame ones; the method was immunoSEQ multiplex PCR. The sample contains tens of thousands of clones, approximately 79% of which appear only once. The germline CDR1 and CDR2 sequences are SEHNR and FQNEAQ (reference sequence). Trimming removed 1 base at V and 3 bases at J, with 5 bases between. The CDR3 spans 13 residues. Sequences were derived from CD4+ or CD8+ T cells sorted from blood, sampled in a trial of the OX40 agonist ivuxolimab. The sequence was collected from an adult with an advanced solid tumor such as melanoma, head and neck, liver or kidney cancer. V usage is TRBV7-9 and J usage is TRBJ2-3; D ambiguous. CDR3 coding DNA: TGTGCCAGCAGCTTAGGATCAACAGATACGCAGTATTTT. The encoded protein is CASSLGSTDTQYF.